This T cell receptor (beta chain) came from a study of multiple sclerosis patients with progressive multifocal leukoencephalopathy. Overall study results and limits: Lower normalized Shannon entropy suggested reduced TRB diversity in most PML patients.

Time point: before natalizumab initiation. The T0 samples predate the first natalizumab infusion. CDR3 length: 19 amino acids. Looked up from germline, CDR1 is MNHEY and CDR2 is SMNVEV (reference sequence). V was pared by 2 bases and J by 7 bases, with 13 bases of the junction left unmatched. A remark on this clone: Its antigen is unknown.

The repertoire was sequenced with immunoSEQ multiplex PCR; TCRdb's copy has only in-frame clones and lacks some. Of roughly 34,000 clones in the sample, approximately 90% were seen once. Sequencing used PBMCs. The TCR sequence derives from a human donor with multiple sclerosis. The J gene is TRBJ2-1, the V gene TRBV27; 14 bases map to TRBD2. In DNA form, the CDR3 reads TGTGCCAGCAGTTTACAAGGACTAGCGGGAGGTGTGCAAAGGAATGAGCAGTTCTTC. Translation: CASSLQGLAGGVQRNEQFF.